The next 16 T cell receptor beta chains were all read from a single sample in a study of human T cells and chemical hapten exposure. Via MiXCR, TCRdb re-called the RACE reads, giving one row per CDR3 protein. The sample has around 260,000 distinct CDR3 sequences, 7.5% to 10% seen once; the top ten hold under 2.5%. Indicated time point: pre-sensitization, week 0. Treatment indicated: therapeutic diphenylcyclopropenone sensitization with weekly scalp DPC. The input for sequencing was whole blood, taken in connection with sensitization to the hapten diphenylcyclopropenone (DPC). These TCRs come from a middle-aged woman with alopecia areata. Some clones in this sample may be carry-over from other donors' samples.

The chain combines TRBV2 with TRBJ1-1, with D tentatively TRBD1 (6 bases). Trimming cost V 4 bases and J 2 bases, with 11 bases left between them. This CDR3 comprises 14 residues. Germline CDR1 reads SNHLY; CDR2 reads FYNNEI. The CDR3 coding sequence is TGTGCCAGCAGTGTTAGCAGGGGAAACACTGAAGCTTTCTTT. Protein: CASSVSRGNTEAFF.

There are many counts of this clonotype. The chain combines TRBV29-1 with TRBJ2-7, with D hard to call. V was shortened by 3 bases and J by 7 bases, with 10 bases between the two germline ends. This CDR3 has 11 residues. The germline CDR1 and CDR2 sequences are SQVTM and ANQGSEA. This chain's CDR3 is CSVDLVGEQYF. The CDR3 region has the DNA TGCAGCGTTGATCTAGTTGGTGAGCAGTACTTC.

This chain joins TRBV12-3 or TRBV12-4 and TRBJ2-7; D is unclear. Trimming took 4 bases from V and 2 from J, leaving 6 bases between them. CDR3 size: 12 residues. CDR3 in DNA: TGTGCCAGCAGTTGGTCAACCTACGAGCAGTACTTC. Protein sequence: CASSWSTYEQYF.

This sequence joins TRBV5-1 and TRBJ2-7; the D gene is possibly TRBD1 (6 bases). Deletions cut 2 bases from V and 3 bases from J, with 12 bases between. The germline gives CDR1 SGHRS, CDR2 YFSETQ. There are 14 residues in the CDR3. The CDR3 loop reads CASSFSGGFYEQYF. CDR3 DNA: TGCGCCAGCAGCTTCAGTGGGGGCTTCTACGAGCAGTACTTC.

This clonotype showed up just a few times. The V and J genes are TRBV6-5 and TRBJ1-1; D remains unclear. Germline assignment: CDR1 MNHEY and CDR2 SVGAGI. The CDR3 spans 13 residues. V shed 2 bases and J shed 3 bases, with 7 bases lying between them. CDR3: CASSYESYTEAFF. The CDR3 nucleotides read TGTGCCAGCAGTTACGAGAGTTACACTGAAGCTTTCTTT.

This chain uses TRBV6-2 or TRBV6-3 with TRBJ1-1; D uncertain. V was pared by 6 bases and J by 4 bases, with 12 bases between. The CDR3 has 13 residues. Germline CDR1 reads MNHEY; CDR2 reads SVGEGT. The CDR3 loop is CASSLPLGTEAFF. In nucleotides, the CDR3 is TGTGCCAGCAGCCTCCCCTTGGGCACTGAAGCTTTCTTT.

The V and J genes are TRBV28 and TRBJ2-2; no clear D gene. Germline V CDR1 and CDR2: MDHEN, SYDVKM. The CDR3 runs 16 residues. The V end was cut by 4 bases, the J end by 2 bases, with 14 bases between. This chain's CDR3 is CASSSGRQTNTGELFF. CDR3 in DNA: TGTGCCAGCAGTTCTGGACGGCAAACAAACACCGGGGAGCTGTTTTTT.

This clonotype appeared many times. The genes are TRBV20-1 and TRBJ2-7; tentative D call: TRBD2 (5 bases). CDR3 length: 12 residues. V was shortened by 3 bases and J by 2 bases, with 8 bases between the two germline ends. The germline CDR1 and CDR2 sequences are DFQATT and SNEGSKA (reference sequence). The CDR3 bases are TGCAGTGCTAGTGGAGGTGCCTACGAGCAGTACTTC. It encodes CSASGGAYEQYF.

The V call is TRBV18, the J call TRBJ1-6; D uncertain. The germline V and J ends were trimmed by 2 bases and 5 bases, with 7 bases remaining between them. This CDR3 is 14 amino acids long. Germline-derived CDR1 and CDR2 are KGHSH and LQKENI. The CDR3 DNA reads TGTGCCAGCTCACCAGATACTCATAATTCACCCCTCCACTTT. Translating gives CASSPDTHNSPLHF.

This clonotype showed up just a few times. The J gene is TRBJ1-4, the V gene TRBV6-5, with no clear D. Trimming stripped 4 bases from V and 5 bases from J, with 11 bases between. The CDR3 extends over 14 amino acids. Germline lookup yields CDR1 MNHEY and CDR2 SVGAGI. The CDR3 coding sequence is TGTGCCAGCAGTTTGGGCAGGTTCAATGAAAAACTGTTTTTT. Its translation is CASSLGRFNEKLFF.

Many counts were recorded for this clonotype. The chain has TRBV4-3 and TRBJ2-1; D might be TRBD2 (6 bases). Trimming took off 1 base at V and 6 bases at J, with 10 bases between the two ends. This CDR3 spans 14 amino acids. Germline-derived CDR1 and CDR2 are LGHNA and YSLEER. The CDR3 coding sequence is TGCGCCAGCAGCCAAGGGGTAGCGGCCAATGAGCAGTTCTTC. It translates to CASSQGVAANEQFF.

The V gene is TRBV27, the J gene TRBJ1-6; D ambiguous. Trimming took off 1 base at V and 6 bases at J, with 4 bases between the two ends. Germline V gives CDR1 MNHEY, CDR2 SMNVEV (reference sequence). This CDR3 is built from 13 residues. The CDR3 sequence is CASSLWVNSPLHF. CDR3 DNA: TGTGCCAGCAGTTTATGGGTTAATTCACCCCTCCACTTT.

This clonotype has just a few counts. As DNA, the CDR3 is TGTGCCAGCAGCTTGGAGGGGGCGAGCACAGATACGCAGTATTTT. Translated, it gives CASSLEGASTDTQYF. V gene TRBV5-4 combines with J gene TRBJ2-3; 7 bases are a match to TRBD1. Germline-derived CDR1 and CDR2 are SGHNT and YYREEE (reference sequence). The J segment lost 0 bases and the V segment lost 0 bases, leaving 1 base of the junction unmatched. The CDR3 is made up of 15 amino acids.

CDR3 residues: CAWSTVGDTQYF. The CDR3 region has the DNA TGTGCCTGGAGTACAGTGGGGGATACGCAGTATTTT. This chain uses TRBV30 with TRBJ2-3; no firm D call. CDR3 size: 12 residues. The ends were cut back, 2 bases at V and 6 bases at J, with 9 bases in the middle. CDR1 is GTSNPN and CDR2 is SVGIG in the germline V gene (reference sequence).

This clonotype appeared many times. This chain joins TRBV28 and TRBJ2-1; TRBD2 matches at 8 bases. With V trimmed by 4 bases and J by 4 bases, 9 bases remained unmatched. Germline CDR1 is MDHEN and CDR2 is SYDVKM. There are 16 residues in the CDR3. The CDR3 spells CASSWSSGSAYNEQFF. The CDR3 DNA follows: TGTGCCAGCAGTTGGTCCAGCGGGAGTGCATACAATGAGCAGTTCTTC.

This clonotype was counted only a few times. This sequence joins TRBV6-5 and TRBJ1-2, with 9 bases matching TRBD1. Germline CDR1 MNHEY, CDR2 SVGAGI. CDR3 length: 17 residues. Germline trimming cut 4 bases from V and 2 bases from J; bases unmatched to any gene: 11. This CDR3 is CASSSGQGRKGNYGYTF. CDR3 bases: TGTGCCAGCAGTTCCGGACAGGGGAGAAAGGGGAACTATGGCTACACCTTC.